This TCR beta chain was captured by sequencing in a study of breast tumors, draining lymph nodes, adjacent tissues. Germline lookup yields CDR1 MNHEY and CDR2 SVGAGI. With 6 bases removed from V and 0 bases from J, the gap between germline ends came to 8 bases. The CDR3 contains 14 residues. Breast cancer patients provided tissue from their axillary draining lymph nodes. As to this clonotype: What it recognizes is unknown. A much larger clone lies one base from this, so it may be a read error.

In TCRdb, the multiplex PCR reads were re-called with MiXCR into one record per CDR3 protein. The sample has some 230,000 distinct CDR3 sequences, 34% seen once. General study findings and limits: Compared with basal-like, luminal-like tumors shared significantly more repertoire with nontumor tissue. Most tumor T cells seemingly derive from lymph node, then expand in tumor. The lymph node origin of tumor T cells was framed as consistent with a hypothesis, not demonstrated. Tumors had less TCR diversity than lymph nodes, more than nontumor tissue.

The sequenced material came from axillary lymph node tissue. The genes are TRBV6-5 and TRBJ1-4, with a possible D match to TRBD1 (6 bases). This receptor was taken from a female donor with breast cancer. Some clones in this sample may be carry-over from other donors' samples. CDR3 sequence (DNA): TGTGCCAGCAGGCGGACAGCAACTAATGAAAAACTGTTTTTT. Translation: CASRRTATNEKLFF.